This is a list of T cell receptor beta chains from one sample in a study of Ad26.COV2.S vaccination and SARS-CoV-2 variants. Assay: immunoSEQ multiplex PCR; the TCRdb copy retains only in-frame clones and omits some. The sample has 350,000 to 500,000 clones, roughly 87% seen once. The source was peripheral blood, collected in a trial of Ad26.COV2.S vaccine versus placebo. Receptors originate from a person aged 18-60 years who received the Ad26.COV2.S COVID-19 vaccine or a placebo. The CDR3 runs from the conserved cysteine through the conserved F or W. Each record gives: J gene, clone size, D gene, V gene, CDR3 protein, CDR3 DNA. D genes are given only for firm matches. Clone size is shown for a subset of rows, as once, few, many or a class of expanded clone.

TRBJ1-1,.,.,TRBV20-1,CSADGYEAFF,TGCAGTGCGGACGGGTACGAAGCTTTCTTT
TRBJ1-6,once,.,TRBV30,CAWSLQSSYNSPLHF,TGTGCCTGGAGTCTTCAAAGCTCCTATAATTCACCCCTCCACTTT
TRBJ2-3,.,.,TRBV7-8,CASSLAAQGWDTQYF,TGTGCCAGCAGCTTAGCCGCGCAAGGGTGGGATACGCAGTATTTT
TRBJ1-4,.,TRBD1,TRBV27,CASSFLPGTGKAKLFF,TGTGCCAGCAGTTTTCTGCCCGGGACAGGGAAGGCAAAACTGTTTTTT
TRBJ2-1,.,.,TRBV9,CASSPGDSSYNEQFF,TGTGCCAGCAGCCCCGGGGATAGCTCCTACAATGAGCAGTTCTTC
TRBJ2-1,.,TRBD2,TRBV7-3,CASSLRGGTSGRYNEQFF,TGTGCCAGCAGCCTAAGGGGTGGTACTAGCGGGAGATACAATGAGCAGTTCTTC
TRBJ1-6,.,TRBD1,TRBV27,CASSLTGQGPYNSPLHF,TGTGCCAGCAGTTTAACGGGACAGGGTCCCTATAATTCACCCCTCCACTTT
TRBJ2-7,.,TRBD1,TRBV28,CASSSTHLGTGGHEQYF,TGTGCCAGCAGTTCTACACATCTCGGGACAGGAGGACACGAGCAGTACTTC
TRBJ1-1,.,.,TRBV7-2,CASSLIGDVNTEAFF,TGTGCCAGCAGCTTAATTGGCGACGTGAACACTGAAGCTTTCTTT
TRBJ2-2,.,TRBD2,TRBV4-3,CASSQGLAGGTGELFF,TGCGCCAGCAGCCAAGGACTAGCGGGAGGCACCGGGGAGCTGTTTTTT
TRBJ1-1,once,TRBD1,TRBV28,CASSHRGLNTEAFF,TGTGCCAGCAGCCACAGGGGGCTGAACACTGAAGCTTTCTTT
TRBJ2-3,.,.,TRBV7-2,CASSLADGRVGVSTDTQYF,TGTGCCAGCAGCTTAGCAGACGGCAGGGTAGGCGTGAGCACAGATACGCAGTATTTT
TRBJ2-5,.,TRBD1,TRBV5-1,CASSGTAVKETQYF,TGCGCCAGCAGCGGGACAGCCGTTAAAGAGACCCAGTACTTC
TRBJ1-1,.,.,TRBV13,CASSLGGGGEAFF,TGTGCCAGCAGCTTAGGGGGAGGAGGTGAAGCTTTCTTT
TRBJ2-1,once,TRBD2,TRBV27,CASSLLAGMPYNEQFF,TGTGCCAGCAGTTTACTAGCGGGAATGCCCTACAATGAGCAGTTCTTC
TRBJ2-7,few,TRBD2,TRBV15,CATSRELAGALEQYF,TGTGCCACCAGCAGAGAATTAGCGGGAGCTCTCGAGCAGTACTTC
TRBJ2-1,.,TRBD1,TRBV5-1,CASSSQGGSYNEQFF,TGCGCCAGCAGCTCACAGGGGGGTTCCTACAATGAGCAGTTCTTC